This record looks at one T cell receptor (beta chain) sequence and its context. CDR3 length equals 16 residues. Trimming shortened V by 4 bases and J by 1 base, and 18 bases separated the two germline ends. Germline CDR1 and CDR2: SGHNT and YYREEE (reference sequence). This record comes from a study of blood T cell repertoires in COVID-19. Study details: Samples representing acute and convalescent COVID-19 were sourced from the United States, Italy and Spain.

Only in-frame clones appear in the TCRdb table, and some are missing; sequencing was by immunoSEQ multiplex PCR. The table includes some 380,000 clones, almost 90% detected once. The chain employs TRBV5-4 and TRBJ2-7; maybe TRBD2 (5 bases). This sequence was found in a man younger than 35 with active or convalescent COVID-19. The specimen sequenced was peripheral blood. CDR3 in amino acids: CASSNPEGLTSYEQYF. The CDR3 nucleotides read TGTGCCAGCAGCAACCCCGAGGGCCTTACTTCCTACGAGCAGTACTTC. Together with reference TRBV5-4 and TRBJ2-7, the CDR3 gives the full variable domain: ETGVTQSPTHLIKTRGQQVTLRCSSQSGHNTVSWYQQALGQGPQFIFQYYREEENGRGNFPPRFSGLQFPNYSSELNVNALELDDSALYLCASSNPEGLTSYEQYFGPGTRLTVT.